The 31 T cell receptor beta chains below come from one sample, sequenced in a study of CD8 T cells in Susac syndrome. With random hexamers, roughly 0.45 to 1 ug RNA was reverse transcribed. TCRdb re-called the immunoSEQ multiplex PCR reads with MiXCR, one entry per CDR3 protein. Among tens of thousands of distinct CDR3 sequences listed, roughly 95% were seen once. Sequenced input: CD8+ T cells from PBMCs. The receptor source for this set is a human donor with Susac syndrome.

The rearrangement links TRBV20-1 to TRBJ2-5, with D hard to call. V was cut by 3 bases and J by 3 bases, with 11 bases left in between. Germline lookup yields CDR1 DFQATT and CDR2 SNEGSKA (reference sequence). CDR3 length equals 13 residues. The CDR3: CSASIPTKETQYF. DNA for the CDR3: TGCAGTGCTAGTATCCCTACTAAAGAGACCCAGTACTTC.

This chain uses TRBV30 with TRBJ2-7, with D possibly TRBD2 on 6 matching bases. The CDR3 covers 13 residues. The V and J ends lost 1 base and 3 bases respectively, with 10 bases between them. Looked up from germline, CDR1 is GTSNPN and CDR2 is SVGIG (reference sequence). The CDR3 reads CAWSAIGGYEQYF. The DNA of the CDR3 is TGTGCCTGGAGTGCCATCGGGGGCTACGAGCAGTACTTC.

The chain uses TRBV6-2 or TRBV6-3 and TRBJ1-5; 7 bases fit TRBD1. The length of the CDR3 is 15 residues. V lost 6 bases and J lost 1; bases outside the gene matches: 6. The V gene's germline CDR1 is MNHEY and CDR2 SVGEGT. The CDR3 loop reads CASRRQGMSNQPQHF. In DNA form, the CDR3 reads TGTGCCAGCAGACGACAGGGAATGAGCAATCAGCCCCAGCATTTT.

V is TRBV24-1 and J is TRBJ2-2; the D gene is possibly TRBD2 (5 bases). Trimming cost V 0 bases and J 3 bases, with 10 bases left between them. The CDR3 runs 16 residues. The germline V gene has CDR1 KGHDR and CDR2 SFDVKD. The CDR3 protein is CATSDLERVDTGELFF. CDR3 nucleotide sequence: TGTGCCACCAGTGATTTGGAGAGGGTCGACACCGGGGAGCTGTTTTTT.

This chain links TRBV12-3 or TRBV12-4 with TRBJ1-6, with 8 bases fitting TRBD1. The V and J ends lost 5 bases and 6 bases, in that order; junction bases with no gene match: 3. The CDR3 sequence is 14 residues long. This chain's CDR3 is CASSTRGLNSPLHF. CDR3 DNA sequence: TGTGCCAGCAGTACCAGGGGGCTTAATTCACCCCTCCACTTT.

The gene calls are TRBV29-1 and TRBJ1-1; D gene uncertain. CDR1 is SQVTM, CDR2 ANQGSEA, per germline. V was clipped by 7 bases and J by 6 bases, with 18 bases between them. This CDR3 is 13 amino acids long. CDR3 bases: TGCAGCGCCCCGGGCCCGTATGGCTCTGAAGCTTTCTTT. Amino acid sequence: CSAPGPYGSEAFF.

This chain uses TRBV4-3 with TRBJ2-2; 7 positions agree with TRBD2. Germline CDR1 LGHNA, CDR2 YSLEER. The CDR3 has 15 amino acids. V shed 4 bases and J 6 bases; nucleotides not matched to a gene: 8. CDR3 nucleotides: TGCGCCAGCAGCCTCGGTGACCGGGGGGCCGGGGAGCTGTTTTTT. Protein product: CASSLGDRGAGELFF.

This sequence joins TRBV20-1 and TRBJ1-5; D is perhaps TRBD1 (5 bases). Trimming shortened V by 0 bases and J by 4 bases, and 19 bases separated the two germline ends. Per germline, CDR1 DFQATT and CDR2 SNEGSKA (reference sequence). This CDR3 is built from 17 residues. DNA for the CDR3: TGCAGTGCTAGAGATGGCGGCCAGCGGGGGAGAAATCAGCCCCAGCATTTT. Its translation: CSARDGGQRGRNQPQHF.

This clonotype was picked up one time. The rearrangement joins TRBV5-1 to TRBJ2-7; 8 nucleotides match TRBD1. Germline lookup yields CDR1 SGHRS and CDR2 YFSETQ. The V segment lost 4 bases and the J segment 5 bases; nucleotides outside the gene matches: 5. The CDR3 sequence is 13 residues long. In DNA, the CDR3 is TGCGCCAGCAGCAGCAGGGGGCGGCACGAGCAGTACTTC. Translation: CASSSRGRHEQYF.

V usage is TRBV18 and J usage is TRBJ2-7, with 7 bases lining up with TRBD1. The V and J ends lost 2 bases and 0 bases, in that order; junction bases with no gene match: 4. This CDR3 is 15 amino acids long. Per the germline V gene, CDR1 is KGHSH and CDR2 is LQKENI. CDR3 in DNA: TGTGCCAGCTCACCAGAAGCAGGGGGCTCCTACGAGCAGTACTTC. Translation: CASSPEAGGSYEQYF. Full variable domain (missing parts from reference TRBV18 and TRBJ2-7): NAGVMQNPRHLVRRRGQEARLRCSPMKGHSHVYWYRQLPEEGLKFMVYLQKENIIDESGMPKERFSAEFPKEGPSILRIQQVVRGDSAAYFCASSPEAGGSYEQYFGPGTRLTVT.

This chain connects TRBV12-3 or TRBV12-4 to TRBJ1-1; no clear D gene. The CDR3 sequence is 13 residues long. V was pared by 7 bases and J by 0 bases, with 9 bases between. This CDR3 is CASTEGMNTEAFF. For the CDR3, the DNA is TGTGCCAGCACCGAAGGTATGAACACTGAAGCTTTCTTT.

This chain joins TRBV20-1 and TRBJ1-1; D not certain. Germline CDR1 and CDR2: DFQATT and SNEGSKA (reference sequence). Trimming pared 8 bases from V and 0 bases from J, leaving 13 bases between. This CDR3 contains 13 residues. CDR3 nucleotide sequence: TGCAGTCTTTCCGGGAATGTGAACACTGAAGCTTTCTTT. Residues: CSLSGNVNTEAFF.

The V call is TRBV9, the J call TRBJ2-7; possibly TRBD1 or TRBD2 for D (7 bases each). V was cut by 3 bases and J by 2 bases, with 15 bases left in between. CDR1 and CDR2 from the germline V gene are SGDLS and YYNGEE. The CDR3 sequence is 15 residues long. The CDR3 loop reads CASSAGGGQAYEQYF. The CDR3 DNA reads as TGTGCCAGCAGCGCGGGGGGAGGACAGGCCTACGAGCAGTACTTC. Combining the CDR3 with reference TRBV9 and TRBJ2-7 gives the whole variable domain DSGVTQTPKHLITATGQRVTLRCSPRSGDLSVYWYQQSLDQGLQFLIQYYNGEERAKGNILERFSAQQFPDLHSELNLSSLELGDSALYFCASSAGGGQAYEQYFGPGTRLTVT.

This sequence joins TRBV7-9 and TRBJ2-7, with 8 bases fitting TRBD1. Trimming removed 5 bases from V and 2 bases from J; junction bases left unmatched: 5. Germline CDR1 SEHNR, CDR2 FQNEAQ (reference sequence). The CDR3 runs 14 residues. CDR3 coding DNA: TGTGCCAGCAGCCCCGGGGACAGGACCTACGAGCAGTACTTC. Protein product: CASSPGDRTYEQYF.

The V call is TRBV20-1, the J call TRBJ2-3; TRBD1 aligns across 9 bases. The CDR3 is 13 amino acids. Germline V gene lookup returns CDR1 DFQATT and CDR2 SNEGSKA (reference sequence). The trim removed 5 bases at V and 3 bases at J, leaving 3 bases unmatched. As DNA, the CDR3 is TGCAGTGCTGAAGGACAGGGGACAGATACGCAGTATTTT. Its protein product is CSAEGQGTDTQYF.

This chain links TRBV5-1 with TRBJ1-5, with D possibly matching TRBD1 (5 bases). The CDR3 has 13 amino acids. Germline CDR1 reads SGHRS; CDR2 reads YFSETQ. V lost 4 bases and J lost 5, with 10 bases in between. CDR3 coding DNA: TGCGCCAGCAGCGTAGACAGTCATCAGCCCCAGCATTTT. Amino acids: CASSVDSHQPQHF.

V usage is TRBV30 and J usage is TRBJ1-2; TRBD1 might be the D (5 bases). The germline gives CDR1 GTSNPN, CDR2 SVGIG (reference sequence). The ends were cut back, 5 bases at V and 8 bases at J, with 18 bases in the middle. This CDR3 comprises 13 residues. The CDR3 DNA reads as TGTGCCTGGGGCAGGGCAGCCGGGAGCGGCTACACCTTC. Translation gives CAWGRAAGSGYTF.

The chain recombines TRBV24-1 with TRBJ2-1; tentative D call: TRBD1 (5 bases). The V and J ends lost 1 base and 4 bases respectively, with 13 bases between them. The CDR3 runs to 16 residues. CDR1 KGHDR and CDR2 SFDVKD come from the germline V gene. The chain's CDR3 is CATSDLVSQGYNEQFF. In nucleotides, the CDR3 is TGTGCCACCAGTGATTTAGTCTCCCAGGGTTACAATGAGCAGTTCTTC.

The V gene is TRBV7-8, the J gene TRBJ2-2; D is undetermined. The V gene lost 3 bases and the J gene lost 4 bases, with 12 bases spanning the gap. Per the germline V gene, CDR1 is SGHVS and CDR2 is FQNEAQ. The CDR3 totals 15 residues. The CDR3 protein is CASSFRRTATGELFF. The CDR3 nucleotides read TGTGCCAGCAGCTTTCGCCGGACGGCCACCGGGGAGCTGTTTTTT.

The chain joins TRBV2 to TRBJ1-1; D is unclear. CDR1 SNHLY and CDR2 FYNNEI come from the germline V gene. Trimming removed 0 bases from V and 6 bases from J, with 11 bases in between. The CDR3 runs to 14 residues. The CDR3 is CASSEASEAPEAFF. In nucleotides, the CDR3 is TGTGCCAGCAGTGAAGCATCAGAGGCTCCTGAAGCTTTCTTT.

The chain links TRBV14 to TRBJ2-7; D is undetermined. The length of the CDR3 is 13 residues. Trimming removed 0 bases at V and 4 bases at J, with 7 bases between. The V gene's germline CDR1 is SGHDN and CDR2 FVKESK. The chain's CDR3 is CASSQDDPYEQYF. In nucleotides, the CDR3 is TGTGCCAGCAGCCAAGATGACCCGTACGAGCAGTACTTC.

This rearrangement joins TRBV10-3 to TRBJ2-2; the D gene is possibly TRBD1 (5 bases). The germline V and J ends were trimmed by 0 bases and 0 bases, with 11 bases remaining between them. Germline V gives CDR1 ENHRY, CDR2 SYGVKD. The CDR3 length is 17 residues. CDR3 nucleotide sequence: TGTGCCATCAGTGAGTCGAAGGGGAACGCGAACACCGGGGAGCTGTTTTTT. This translates into CAISESKGNANTGELFF.

The chain uses TRBV5-8 and TRBJ2-2; D possibly corresponds to TRBD1 (6 bases). The CDR3 contains 17 residues. With 4 bases removed from V and 6 bases from J, the gap between germline ends came to 22 bases. Germline V CDR1 and CDR2: SGHTS, YDEGEE. The CDR3 protein is CASSPEGDASAPGELFF. In nucleotides, the CDR3 is TGTGCCAGCAGCCCCGAGGGGGATGCCTCGGCGCCCGGGGAGCTGTTTTTT.

CDR3 sequence: CASSLQDPGRSGETQYF. The CDR3 DNA is TGTGCCAGCAGTTTACAGGACCCCGGCCGCTCGGGAGAGACCCAGTACTTC. The chain carries TRBV28 and TRBJ2-5; D is ambiguous. The CDR3 contains 17 residues. The V end was cut by 2 bases, the J end by 4 bases, with 20 bases between. Germline-derived CDR1 and CDR2 are MDHEN and SYDVKM. Full variable domain (missing parts from reference TRBV28 and TRBJ2-5): DVKVTQSSRYLVKRTGEKVFLECVQDMDHENMFWYRQDPGLGLRLIYFSYDVKMKEKGDIPEGYSVSREKKERFSLILESASTNQTSMYLCASSLQDPGRSGETQYFGPGTRLLVL.

This clonotype was seen just once. The chain is built from TRBV4-1 and TRBJ2-1; the D gene could be TRBD1 or TRBD2 (7 bases each). Germline V CDR1 and CDR2: MGHRA, YSYEKL. There are 16 residues in the CDR3. V was trimmed by 0 bases and J by 7 bases, leaving 16 bases between them. CDR3 in DNA: TGCGCCAGCAGCCAAGACTCAGGGGGGGCCCGGAATGAGCAGTTCTTC. This gives the protein CASSQDSGGARNEQFF.

This clonotype was recorded only once. This rearrangement joins TRBV6-5 to TRBJ2-1; 9 nucleotides line up with TRBD1. The CDR3 is made up of 14 amino acids. Germline V gene data show CDR1 as MNHEY and CDR2 as SVGAGI. V lost 8 bases, J lost 5 bases, and 7 bases stayed unmatched. For the CDR3, the DNA is TGTGCCAGCCAGGACAGGGGAGGCAACAATGAGCAGTTCTTC. This codes for CASQDRGGNNEQFF.

This chain links TRBV7-9 with TRBJ1-1, with D possibly matching TRBD1 (5 bases). The germline gives CDR1 SEHNR, CDR2 FQNEAQ (reference sequence). The length of the CDR3 is 13 residues. Deletions cut 5 bases from V and 1 base from J, with 8 bases between. CDR3 sequence (DNA): TGTGCCAGCAGCAGGGACGGGAACACTGAAGCTTTCTTT. This codes for CASSRDGNTEAFF.

This chain uses TRBV30 with TRBJ1-1; perhaps TRBD1 as D (5 bases). Trimming left V 1 base short and J 4 bases short, with 10 bases between. This CDR3 contains 13 residues. Per the germline V gene, CDR1 is GTSNPN and CDR2 is SVGIG (reference sequence). The CDR3 bases are TGTGCCTGGAGTGGGGGGATGAGCACTGAAGCTTTCTTT. As protein: CAWSGGMSTEAFF. The full variable domain, its missing parts supplied by reference TRBV30 and TRBJ1-1, is SQTIHQWPATLVQPVGSPLSLECTVEGTSNPNLYWYRQAAGRGLQLLFYSVGIGQISSEVPQNLSASRPQDRQFILSSKKLLLSDSGFYLCAWSGGMSTEAFFGQGTRLTVV.

This clonotype was seen only once. This rearrangement joins TRBV20-1 to TRBJ1-4, with D perhaps TRBD1 (5 bases). Trimming removed 7 bases at V and 5 bases at J, with 8 bases between. Germline V gives CDR1 DFQATT, CDR2 SNEGSKA (reference sequence). The CDR3 has 11 residues. The CDR3 region has the DNA TGCAGTGGTGGGGACAATGAAAAACTGTTTTTT. It is translated as CSGGDNEKLFF.

The rearrangement joins TRBV5-1 to TRBJ2-5; D unresolved. With 3 bases removed from V and 1 base from J, the gap between germline ends came to 10 bases. The V gene's germline CDR1 is SGHRS and CDR2 YFSETQ. The CDR3 is 14 residues long. CDR3 coding DNA: TGCGCCAGCAGCTCATCCCTGGGCCAAGAGACCCAGTACTTC. Translation: CASSSSLGQETQYF.

The CDR3 region is CASSLGGRQQYF. The CDR3 nucleotides read TGTGCCAGCAGCTTGGGCGGCCGCCAGCAGTACTTC. The rearrangement links TRBV5-6 to TRBJ2-7; D gene uncertain. V was cut by 0 bases and J by 8 bases, with 9 bases left in between. CDR1 is SGHDT, CDR2 YYEEEE, per germline. The CDR3 length is 12 residues.